One TCR beta chain is described in this entry. This sample is part of a study of CD8 T cells in Susac syndrome. Random hexamers primed reverse transcription of 0.5 to 1 ug RNA. TCRdb re-derived calls from the immunoSEQ multiplex PCR reads in MiXCR, one entry per CDR3 protein. Here the sample spans about 23,000 distinct CDR3 sequences, roughly 93% being singletons. This TCR derives from a human donor with Susac syndrome. The sample consisted of CD8+ T cells from PBMCs.

The DNA for the CDR3 is TGTGCCAGCAGCTCCCCCAGAGTTAATCAGCCCCAGCATTTT. Translated, it gives CASSSPRVNQPQHF. The chain links TRBV7-2 to TRBJ1-5, with D hard to call. The CDR3 covers 14 residues. Germline V CDR1 and CDR2: SGHTA, FQGNSA. V dropped 4 bases and J dropped 4 bases, with 11 bases sitting between them.